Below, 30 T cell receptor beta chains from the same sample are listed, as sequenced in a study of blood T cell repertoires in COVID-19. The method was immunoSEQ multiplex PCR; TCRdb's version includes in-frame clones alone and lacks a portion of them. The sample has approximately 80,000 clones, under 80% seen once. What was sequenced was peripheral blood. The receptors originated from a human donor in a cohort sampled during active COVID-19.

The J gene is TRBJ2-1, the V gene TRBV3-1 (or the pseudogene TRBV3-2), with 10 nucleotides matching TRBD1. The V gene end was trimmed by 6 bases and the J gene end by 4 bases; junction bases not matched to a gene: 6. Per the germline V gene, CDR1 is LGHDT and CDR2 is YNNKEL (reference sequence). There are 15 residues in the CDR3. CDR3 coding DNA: TGTGCCAGCAGACCTGGACAGGGGGATTACAATGAGCAGTTCTTC. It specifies CASRPGQGDYNEQFF.

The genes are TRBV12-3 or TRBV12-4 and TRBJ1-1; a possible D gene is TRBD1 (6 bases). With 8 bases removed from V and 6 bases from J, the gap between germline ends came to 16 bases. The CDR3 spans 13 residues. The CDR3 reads CASGQQGRAEAFF. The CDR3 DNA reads TGTGCCAGCGGCCAACAGGGACGTGCTGAAGCTTTCTTT.

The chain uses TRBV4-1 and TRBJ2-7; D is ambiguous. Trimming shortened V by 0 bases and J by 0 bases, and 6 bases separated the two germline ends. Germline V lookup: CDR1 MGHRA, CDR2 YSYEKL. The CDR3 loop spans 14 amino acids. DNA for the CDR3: TGCGCCAGCAGCCAAGATCCGAGCTCCTACGAGCAGTACGTC. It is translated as CASSQDPSSYEQYV.

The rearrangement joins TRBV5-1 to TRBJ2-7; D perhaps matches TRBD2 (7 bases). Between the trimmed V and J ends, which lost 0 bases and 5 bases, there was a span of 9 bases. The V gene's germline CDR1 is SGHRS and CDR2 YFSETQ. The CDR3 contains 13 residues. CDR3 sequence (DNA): TGCGCCAGCAGCTTGGGAGGGGGGGACGAGCAGTACGTC. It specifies CASSLGGGDEQYV.

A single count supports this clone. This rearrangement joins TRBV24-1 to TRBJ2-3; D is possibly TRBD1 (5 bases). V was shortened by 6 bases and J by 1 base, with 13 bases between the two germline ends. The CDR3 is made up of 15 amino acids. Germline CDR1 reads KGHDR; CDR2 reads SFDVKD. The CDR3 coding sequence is TGTGCCACCAGTTGGCAGGGCCGAGGCACAGATACGCAGTATTTT. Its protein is CATSWQGRGTDTQYF.

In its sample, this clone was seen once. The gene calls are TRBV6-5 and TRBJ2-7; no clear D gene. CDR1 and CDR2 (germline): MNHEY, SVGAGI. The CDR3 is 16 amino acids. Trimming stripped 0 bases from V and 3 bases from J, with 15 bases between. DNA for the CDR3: TGTGCCAGCAGTTACTCGTACAGCCAGCACGACTACGAGCAGTACTTC. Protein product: CASSYSYSQHDYEQYF.

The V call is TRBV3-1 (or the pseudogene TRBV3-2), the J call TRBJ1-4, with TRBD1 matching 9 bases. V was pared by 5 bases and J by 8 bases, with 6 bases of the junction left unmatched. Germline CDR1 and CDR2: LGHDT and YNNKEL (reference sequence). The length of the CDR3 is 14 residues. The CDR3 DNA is TGTGCCAGCAGCGGGGACAGGGTAGAGGAAAAACTGTTTTTT. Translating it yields CASSGDRVEEKLFF.

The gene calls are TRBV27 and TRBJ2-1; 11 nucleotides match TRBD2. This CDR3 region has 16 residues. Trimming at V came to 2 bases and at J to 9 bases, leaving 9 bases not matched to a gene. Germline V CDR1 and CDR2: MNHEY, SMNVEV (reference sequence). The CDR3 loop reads CASSLLVAGGPLEQFF. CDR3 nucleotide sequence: TGTGCCAGCAGTTTACTCGTAGCGGGAGGGCCCCTTGAGCAGTTCTTC.

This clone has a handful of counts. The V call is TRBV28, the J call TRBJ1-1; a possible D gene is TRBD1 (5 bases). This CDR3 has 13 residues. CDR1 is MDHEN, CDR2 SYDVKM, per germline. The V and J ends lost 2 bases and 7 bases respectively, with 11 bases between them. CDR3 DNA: TGTGCCAGCAGTTTAGGGGCGGATAGTGAAGCTTTCTTT. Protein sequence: CASSLGADSEAFF.

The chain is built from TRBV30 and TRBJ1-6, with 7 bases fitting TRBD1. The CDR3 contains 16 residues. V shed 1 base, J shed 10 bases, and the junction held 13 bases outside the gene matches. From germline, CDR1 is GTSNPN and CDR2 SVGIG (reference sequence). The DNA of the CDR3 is TGTGCCTGGAGTGCTAGGACAGGAATAGTTGGGTCACCCCTCCACTTT. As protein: CAWSARTGIVGSPLHF.

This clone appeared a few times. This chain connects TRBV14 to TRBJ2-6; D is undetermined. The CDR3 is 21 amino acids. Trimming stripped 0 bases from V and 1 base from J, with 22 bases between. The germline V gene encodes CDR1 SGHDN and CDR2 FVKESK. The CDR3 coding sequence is TGTGCCAGCAGCCAAGATTCTGTTGGTGCCCGACTTTTTTCTGGGGCCAACGTCCTGACTTTC. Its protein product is CASSQDSVGARLFSGANVLTF.

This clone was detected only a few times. CDR3 in DNA: TGTGCCAGCAGCCAGAAGCTACCCACTAGCACAGATACGCAGTATTTT. Its translation is CASSQKLPTSTDTQYF. V and J are TRBV3-1 (or the pseudogene TRBV3-2) and TRBJ2-3; D call uncertain. The germline V gene has CDR1 LGHDT and CDR2 YNNKEL (reference sequence). The V gene lost 3 bases and the J gene lost 0 bases, with 13 bases spanning the gap. There are 16 residues in the CDR3.

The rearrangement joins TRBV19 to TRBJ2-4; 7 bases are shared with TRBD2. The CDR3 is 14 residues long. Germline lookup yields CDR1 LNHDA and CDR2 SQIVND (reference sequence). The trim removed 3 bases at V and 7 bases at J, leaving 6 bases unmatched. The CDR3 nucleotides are TGTGCCAGTAGTATGGCGGGGGAAGGGAACATTCAGTACTTC. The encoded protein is CASSMAGEGNIQYF.

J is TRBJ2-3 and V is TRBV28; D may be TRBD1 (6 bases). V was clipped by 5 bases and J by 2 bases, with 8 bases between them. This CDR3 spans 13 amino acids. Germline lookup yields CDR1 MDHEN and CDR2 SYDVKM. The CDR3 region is CASSDRSTDTQYF. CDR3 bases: TGTGCCAGCAGTGACAGGTCCACAGATACGCAGTATTTT. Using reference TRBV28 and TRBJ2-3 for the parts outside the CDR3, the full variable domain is DVKVTQSSRYLVKRTGEKVFLECVQDMDHENMFWYRQDPGLGLRLIYFSYDVKMKEKGDIPEGYSVSREKKERFSLILESASTNQTSMYLCASSDRSTDTQYFGPGTRLTVL.

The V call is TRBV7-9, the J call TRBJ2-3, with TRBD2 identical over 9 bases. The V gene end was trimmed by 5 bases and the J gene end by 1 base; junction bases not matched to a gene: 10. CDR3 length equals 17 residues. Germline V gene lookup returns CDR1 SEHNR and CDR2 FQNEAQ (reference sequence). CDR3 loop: CASSLSSGKWGTDTQYF. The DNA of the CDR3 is TGTGCCAGCAGCCTTTCTAGCGGGAAATGGGGCACAGATACGCAGTATTTT.

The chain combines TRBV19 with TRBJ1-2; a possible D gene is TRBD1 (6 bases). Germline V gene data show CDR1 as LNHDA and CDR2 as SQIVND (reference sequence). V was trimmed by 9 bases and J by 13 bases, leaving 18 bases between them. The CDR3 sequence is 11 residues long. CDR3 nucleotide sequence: TGTGCCAGCGGATGGGGGACACCGAGCACCTTC. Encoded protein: CASGWGTPSTF.

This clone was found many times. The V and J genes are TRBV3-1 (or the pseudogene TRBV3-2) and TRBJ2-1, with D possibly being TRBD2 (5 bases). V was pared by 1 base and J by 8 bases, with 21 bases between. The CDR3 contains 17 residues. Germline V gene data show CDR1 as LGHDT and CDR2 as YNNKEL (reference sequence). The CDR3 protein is CASSQAMAAAETDEQFF. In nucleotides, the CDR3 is TGTGCCAGCAGCCAAGCGATGGCAGCGGCGGAGACGGATGAGCAGTTCTTC.

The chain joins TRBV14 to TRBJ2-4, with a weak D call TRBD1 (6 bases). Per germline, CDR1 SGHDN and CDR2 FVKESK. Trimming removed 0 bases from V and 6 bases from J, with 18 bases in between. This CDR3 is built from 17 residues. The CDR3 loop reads CASSQDLIGGGRNIQYF. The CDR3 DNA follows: TGTGCCAGCAGCCAAGATCTAATAGGGGGTGGCCGAAACATTCAGTACTTC.

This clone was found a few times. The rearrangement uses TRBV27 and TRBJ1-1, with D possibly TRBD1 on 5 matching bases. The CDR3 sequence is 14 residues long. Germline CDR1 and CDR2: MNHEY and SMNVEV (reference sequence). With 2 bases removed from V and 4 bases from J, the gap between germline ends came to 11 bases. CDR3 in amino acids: CASSLGGVGTEAFF. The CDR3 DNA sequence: TGTGCCAGCAGTTTAGGGGGGGTGGGCACTGAAGCTTTCTTT.

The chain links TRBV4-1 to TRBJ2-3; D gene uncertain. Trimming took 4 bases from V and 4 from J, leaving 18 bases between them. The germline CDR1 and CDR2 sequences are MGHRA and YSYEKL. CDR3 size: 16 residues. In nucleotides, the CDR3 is TGCGCCAGCAGCCCACAGTTACTGACCGGCCCAGATACGCAGTATTTT. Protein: CASSPQLLTGPDTQYF.

The CDR3, as DNA: TGTGCCAGCAGATTAAGCGCCGTTGGAGACAATGAGCAGTTCTTC. This translates into CASRLSAVGDNEQFF. This sequence joins TRBV7-8 and TRBJ2-1; no reliable D call. The germline V and J ends were trimmed by 6 bases and 5 bases, with 17 bases remaining between them. This CDR3 is 15 amino acids long. Germline V lookup: CDR1 SGHVS, CDR2 FQNEAQ.

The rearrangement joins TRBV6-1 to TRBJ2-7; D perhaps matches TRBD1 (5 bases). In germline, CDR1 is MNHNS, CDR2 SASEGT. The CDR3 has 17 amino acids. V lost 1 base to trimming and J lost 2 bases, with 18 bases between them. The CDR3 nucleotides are TGTGCCAGCAGTGAAGAGGACCGAGACAGCAATCCCTACGAGCAGTACGTC. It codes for CASSEEDRDSNPYEQYV.

CDR3 sequence: CASSPSVTGNTIYF. The CDR3 nucleotides read TGTGCCAGCAGCCCCAGTGTAACTGGAAACACCATATATTTT. The J gene is TRBJ1-3, the V gene TRBV3-1 (or the pseudogene TRBV3-2); D gene unclear. Looked up from germline, CDR1 is LGHDT and CDR2 is YNNKEL (reference sequence). CDR3 size: 14 residues. Trimming removed 4 bases at V and 2 bases at J, with 9 bases between.

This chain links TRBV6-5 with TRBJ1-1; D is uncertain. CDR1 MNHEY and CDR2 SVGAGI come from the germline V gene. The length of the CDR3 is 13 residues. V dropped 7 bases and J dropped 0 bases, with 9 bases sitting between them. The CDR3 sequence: CASKQSMNTEAFF. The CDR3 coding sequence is TGTGCCAGCAAACAGAGTATGAACACTGAAGCTTTCTTT.

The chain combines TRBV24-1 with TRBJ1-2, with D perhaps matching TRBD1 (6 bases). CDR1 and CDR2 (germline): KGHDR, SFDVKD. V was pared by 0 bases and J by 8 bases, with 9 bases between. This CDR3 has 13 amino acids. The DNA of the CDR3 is TGTGCCACCAGTGATTTGACAGGGTTGGGCTACACCTTC. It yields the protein CATSDLTGLGYTF.

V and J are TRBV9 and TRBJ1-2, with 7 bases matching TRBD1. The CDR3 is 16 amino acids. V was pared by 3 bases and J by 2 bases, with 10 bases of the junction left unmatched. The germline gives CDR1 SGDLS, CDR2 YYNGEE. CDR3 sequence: CASSATLLQGNYGYTF. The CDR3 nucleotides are TGTGCCAGCAGCGCAACACTATTACAGGGGAACTATGGCTACACCTTC.

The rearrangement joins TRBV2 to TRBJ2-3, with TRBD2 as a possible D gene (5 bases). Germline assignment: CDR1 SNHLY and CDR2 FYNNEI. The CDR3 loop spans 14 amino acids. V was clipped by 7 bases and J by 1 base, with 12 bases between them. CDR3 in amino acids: CASTKGRGTDTQYF. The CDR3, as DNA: TGTGCCAGCACCAAAGGGCGGGGCACAGATACGCAGTATTTT.

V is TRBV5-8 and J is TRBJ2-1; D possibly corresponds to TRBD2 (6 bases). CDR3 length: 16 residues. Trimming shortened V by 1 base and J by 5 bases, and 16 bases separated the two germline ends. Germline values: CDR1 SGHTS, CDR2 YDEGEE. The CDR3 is CASSLFAGLVHNEQFF. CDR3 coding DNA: TGTGCCAGCAGCTTGTTCGCGGGGCTTGTACACAATGAGCAGTTCTTC.

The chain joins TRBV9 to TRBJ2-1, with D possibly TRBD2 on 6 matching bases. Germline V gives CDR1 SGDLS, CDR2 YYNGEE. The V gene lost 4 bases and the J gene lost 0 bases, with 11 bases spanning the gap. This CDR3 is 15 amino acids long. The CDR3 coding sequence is TGTGCCAGCAGCACTGGGGGGAGCTCCTACAATGAGCAGTTCTTC. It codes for CASSTGGSSYNEQFF.

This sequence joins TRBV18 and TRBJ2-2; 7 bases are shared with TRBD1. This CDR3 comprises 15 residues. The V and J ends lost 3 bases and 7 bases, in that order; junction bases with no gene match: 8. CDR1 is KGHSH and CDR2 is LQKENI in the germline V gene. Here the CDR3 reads CASSPTGYRSGELFF. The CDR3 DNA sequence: TGTGCCAGCTCACCGACAGGGTATCGGAGCGGGGAGCTGTTTTTT.